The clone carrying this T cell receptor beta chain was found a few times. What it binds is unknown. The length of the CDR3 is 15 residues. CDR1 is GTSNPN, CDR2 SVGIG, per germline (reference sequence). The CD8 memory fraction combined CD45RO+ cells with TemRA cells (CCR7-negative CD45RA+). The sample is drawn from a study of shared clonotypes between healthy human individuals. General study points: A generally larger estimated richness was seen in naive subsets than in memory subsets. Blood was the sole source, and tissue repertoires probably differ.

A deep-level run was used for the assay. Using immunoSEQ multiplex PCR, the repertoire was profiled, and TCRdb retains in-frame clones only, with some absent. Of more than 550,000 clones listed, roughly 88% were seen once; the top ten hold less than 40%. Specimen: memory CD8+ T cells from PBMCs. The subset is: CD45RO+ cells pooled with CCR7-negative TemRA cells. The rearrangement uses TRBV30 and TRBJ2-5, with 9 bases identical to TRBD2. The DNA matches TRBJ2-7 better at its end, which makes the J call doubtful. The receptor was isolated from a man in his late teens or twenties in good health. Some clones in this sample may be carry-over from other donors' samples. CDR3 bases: TGTGCCTGGAGTGTACTAGCGGGTACTTACTACGAGCAGTACTTC. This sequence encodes CAWSVLAGTYYEQYF.